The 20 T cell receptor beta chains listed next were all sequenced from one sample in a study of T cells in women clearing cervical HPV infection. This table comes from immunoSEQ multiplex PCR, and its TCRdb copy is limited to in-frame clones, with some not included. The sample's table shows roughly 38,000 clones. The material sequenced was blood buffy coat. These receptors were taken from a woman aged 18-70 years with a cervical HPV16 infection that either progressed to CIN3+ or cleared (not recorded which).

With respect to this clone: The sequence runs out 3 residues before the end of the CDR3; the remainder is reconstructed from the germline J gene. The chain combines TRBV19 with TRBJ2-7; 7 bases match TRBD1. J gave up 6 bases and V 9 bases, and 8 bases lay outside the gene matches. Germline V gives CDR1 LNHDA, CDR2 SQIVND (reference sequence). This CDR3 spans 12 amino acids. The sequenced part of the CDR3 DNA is TGTGCCAGCGGGACAGCCTTTGGCGAG. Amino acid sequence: CASGTAFGE. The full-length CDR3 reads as CASGTAFGEQYF.

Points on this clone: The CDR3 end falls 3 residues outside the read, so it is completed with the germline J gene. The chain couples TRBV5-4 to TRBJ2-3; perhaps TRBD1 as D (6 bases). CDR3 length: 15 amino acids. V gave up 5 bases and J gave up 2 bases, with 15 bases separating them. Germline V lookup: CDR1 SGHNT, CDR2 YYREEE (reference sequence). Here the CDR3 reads CASRFWGRNTDTQYF. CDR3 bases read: TGTGCCAGCAGGTTTTGGGGGCGAAACACAGATACG. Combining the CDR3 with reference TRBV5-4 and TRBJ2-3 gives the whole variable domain ETGVTQSPTHLIKTRGQQVTLRCSSQSGHNTVSWYQQALGQGPQFIFQYYREEENGRGNFPPRFSGLQFPNYSSELNVNALELDDSALYLCASRFWGRNTDTQYFGPGTRLTVL.

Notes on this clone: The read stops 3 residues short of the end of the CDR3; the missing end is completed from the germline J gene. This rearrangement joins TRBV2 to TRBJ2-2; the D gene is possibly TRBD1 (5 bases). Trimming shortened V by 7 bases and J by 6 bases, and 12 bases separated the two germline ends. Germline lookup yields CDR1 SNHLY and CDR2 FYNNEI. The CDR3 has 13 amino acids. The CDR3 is CASTRVGAGELFF. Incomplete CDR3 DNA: TGTGCCAGCACCAGGGTAGGCGCCGGGGAG.

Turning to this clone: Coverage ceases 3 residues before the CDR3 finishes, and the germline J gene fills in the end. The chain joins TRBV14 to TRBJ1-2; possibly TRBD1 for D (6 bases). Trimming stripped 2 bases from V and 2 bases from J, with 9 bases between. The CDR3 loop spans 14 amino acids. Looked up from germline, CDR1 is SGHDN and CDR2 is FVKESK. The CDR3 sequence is CASSQTGRNYGYTF. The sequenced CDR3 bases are TGTGCCAGCAGCCAAACAGGGCGCAACTATGGC.

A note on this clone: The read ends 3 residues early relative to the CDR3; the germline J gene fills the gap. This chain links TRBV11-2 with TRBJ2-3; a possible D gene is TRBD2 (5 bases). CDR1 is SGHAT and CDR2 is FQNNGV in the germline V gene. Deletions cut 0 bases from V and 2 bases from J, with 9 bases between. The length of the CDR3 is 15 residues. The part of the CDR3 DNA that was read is TGTGCCAGCAGCTTAGATCGCGGGTACACAGATACG. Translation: CASSLDRGYTDT. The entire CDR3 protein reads CASSLDRGYTDTQYF.

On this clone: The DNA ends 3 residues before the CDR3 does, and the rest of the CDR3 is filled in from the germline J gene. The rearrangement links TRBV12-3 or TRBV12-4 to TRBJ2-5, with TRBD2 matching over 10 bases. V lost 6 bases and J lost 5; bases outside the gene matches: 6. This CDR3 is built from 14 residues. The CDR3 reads CASRLAGAGETQYF. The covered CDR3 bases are TGTGCCAGCAGGCTAGCGGGGGCCGGGGAGACC.

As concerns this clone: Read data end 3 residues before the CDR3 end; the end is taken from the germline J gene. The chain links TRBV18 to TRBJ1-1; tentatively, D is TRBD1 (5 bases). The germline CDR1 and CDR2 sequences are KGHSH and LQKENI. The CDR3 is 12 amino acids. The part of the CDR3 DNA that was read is TGTGCCAGCTCACCACCGGACATAAAA. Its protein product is CASSPPDIK. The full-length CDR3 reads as CASSPPDIKAFF.

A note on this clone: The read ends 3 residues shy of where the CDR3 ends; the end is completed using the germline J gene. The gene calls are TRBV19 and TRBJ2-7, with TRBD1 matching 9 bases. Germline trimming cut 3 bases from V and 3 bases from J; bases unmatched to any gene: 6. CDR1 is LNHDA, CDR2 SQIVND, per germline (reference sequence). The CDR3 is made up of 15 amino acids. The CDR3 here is CASSIRGTGYYEQYF. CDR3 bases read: TGTGCCAGTAGTATTCGGGGGACAGGGTACTACGAG.

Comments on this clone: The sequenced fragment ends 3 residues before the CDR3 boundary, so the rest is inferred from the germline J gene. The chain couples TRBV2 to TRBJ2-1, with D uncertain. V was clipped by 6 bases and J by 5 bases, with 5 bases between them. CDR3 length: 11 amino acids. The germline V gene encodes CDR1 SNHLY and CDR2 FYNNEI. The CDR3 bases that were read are TGTGCCAGCAGGGCCCACAATGAG. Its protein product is CASRAHNE. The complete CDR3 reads CASRAHNEQFF.

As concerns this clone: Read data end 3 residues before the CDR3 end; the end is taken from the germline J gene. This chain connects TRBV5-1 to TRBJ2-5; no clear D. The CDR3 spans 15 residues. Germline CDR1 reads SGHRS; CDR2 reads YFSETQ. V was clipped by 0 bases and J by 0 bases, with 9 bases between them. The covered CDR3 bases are TGCGCCAGCAGCTTGGGACCGCGGTACCAAGAGACC. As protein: CASSLGPRYQET. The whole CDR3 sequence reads CASSLGPRYQETQYF.

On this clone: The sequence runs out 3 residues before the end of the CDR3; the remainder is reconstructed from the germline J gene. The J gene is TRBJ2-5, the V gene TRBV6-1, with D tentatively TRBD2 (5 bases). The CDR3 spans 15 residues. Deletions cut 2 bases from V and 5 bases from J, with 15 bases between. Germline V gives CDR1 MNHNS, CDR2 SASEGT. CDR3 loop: CASSEQVSPGETQYF. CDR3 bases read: TGTGCCAGCAGTGAACAAGTAAGCCCGGGGGAGACC.

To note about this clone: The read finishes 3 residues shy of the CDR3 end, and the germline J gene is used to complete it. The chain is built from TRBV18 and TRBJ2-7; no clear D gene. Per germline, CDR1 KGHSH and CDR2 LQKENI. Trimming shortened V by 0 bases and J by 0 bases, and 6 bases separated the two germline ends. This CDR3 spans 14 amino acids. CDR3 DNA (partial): TGTGCCAGCTCACCACCGTACAGCTCCTACGAG. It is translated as CASSPPYSSYE. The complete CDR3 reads CASSPPYSSYEQYF.

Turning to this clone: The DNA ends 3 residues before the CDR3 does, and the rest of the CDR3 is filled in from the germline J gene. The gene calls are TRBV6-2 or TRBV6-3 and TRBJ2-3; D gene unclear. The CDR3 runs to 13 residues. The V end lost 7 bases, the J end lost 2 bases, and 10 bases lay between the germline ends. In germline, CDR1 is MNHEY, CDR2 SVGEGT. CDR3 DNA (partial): TGTGCCAGCAATATCCGTCCCACAGATACG. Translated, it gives CASNIRPTDT. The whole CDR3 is CASNIRPTDTQYF.

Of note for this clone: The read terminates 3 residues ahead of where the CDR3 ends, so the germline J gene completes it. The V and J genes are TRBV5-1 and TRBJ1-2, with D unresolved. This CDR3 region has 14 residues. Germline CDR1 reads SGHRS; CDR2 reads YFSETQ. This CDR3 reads CASSQITGVRDYTF. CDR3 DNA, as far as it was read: TGCGCCAGCAGCCAGATAACCGGGGTCCGGGAC.

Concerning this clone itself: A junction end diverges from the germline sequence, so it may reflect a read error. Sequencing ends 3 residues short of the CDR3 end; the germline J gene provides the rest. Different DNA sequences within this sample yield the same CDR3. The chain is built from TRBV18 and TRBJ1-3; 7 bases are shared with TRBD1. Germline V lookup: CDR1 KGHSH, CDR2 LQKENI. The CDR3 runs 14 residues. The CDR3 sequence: CASSRDRVGNTIYF. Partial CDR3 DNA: TGTGCCAGCTCACGTGACAGGGTTGGAAACACT.

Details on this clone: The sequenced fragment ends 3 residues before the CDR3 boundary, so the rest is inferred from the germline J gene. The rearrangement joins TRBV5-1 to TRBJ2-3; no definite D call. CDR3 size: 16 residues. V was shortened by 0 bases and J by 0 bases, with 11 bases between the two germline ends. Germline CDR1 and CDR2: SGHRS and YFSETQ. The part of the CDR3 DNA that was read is TGCGCCAGCAGCTTGGGTGGGCACCCGAGCACAGATACG. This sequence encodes CASSLGGHPSTDT. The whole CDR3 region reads CASSLGGHPSTDTQYF. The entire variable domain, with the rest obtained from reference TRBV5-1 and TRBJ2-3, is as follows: KAGVTQTPRYLIKTRGQQVTLSCSPISGHRSVSWYQQTPGQGLQFLFEYFSETQRNKGNFPGRFSGRQFSNSRSEMNVSTLELGDSALYLCASSLGGHPSTDTQYFGPGTRLTVL.

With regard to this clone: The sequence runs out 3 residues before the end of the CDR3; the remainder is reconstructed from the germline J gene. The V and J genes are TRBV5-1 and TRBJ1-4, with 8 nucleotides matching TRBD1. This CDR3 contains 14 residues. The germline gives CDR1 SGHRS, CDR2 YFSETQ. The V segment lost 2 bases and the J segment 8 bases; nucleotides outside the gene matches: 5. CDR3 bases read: TGCGCCAGCAGCTTACAGGGGGAAGGGGAAAAA. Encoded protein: CASSLQGEGEK. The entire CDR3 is CASSLQGEGEKLFF. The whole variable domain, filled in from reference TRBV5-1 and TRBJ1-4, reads KAGVTQTPRYLIKTRGQQVTLSCSPISGHRSVSWYQQTPGQGLQFLFEYFSETQRNKGNFPGRFSGRQFSNSRSEMNVSTLELGDSALYLCASSLQGEGEKLFFGSGTQLSVL.

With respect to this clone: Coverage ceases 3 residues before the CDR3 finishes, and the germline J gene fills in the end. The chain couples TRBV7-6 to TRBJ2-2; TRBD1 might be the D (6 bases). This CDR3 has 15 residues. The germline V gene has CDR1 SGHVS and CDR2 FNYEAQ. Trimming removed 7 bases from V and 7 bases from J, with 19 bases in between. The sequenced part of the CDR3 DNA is TGTGCCAGCACCCATTCATCCTCAGGGGTCGGGGAG. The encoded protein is CASTHSSSGVGE. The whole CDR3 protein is CASTHSSSGVGELFF.

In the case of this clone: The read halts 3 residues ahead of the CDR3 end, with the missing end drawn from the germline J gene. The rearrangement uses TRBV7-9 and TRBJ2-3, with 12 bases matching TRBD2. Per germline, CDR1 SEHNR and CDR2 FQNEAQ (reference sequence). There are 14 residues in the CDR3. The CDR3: CASSLLAGGETQYF. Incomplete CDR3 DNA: TGTGCCAGCAGCTTACTAGCGGGGGGGGAGACG.

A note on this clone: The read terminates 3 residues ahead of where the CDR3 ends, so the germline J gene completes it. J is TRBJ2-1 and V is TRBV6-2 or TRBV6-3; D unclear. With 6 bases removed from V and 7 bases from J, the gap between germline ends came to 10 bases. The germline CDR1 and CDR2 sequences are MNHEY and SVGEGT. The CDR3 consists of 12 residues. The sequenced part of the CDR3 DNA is TGTGCCAGCAGGCGCATACGGAATGAG. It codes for CASRRIRNE. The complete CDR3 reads CASRRIRNEQFF.